This T cell receptor beta chain derives from a study of T cell responses to AZD1222 COVID-19 vaccine. As regards this clone: Its specificity is not known.

Overall study results and limits: Rises in breadth and depth of Spike-specific TCRs came after two AZD1222 doses. Sampling captured repertoires only after the peak T cell response. Nearly half of spike-specific TCRs reportedly target unmutated variant regions. Clonal diversity may have been underestimated, and the donors were mostly white British, with more females than males.

Here immunoSEQ multiplex PCR was the method, and the copy in TCRdb shows in-frame clones only, minus some. The profile shows 95,000 to 150,000 clones, approximately 84% of them singletons. Trimming shortened V by 0 bases and J by 9 bases, and 18 bases separated the two germline ends. The CDR3 totals 16 residues. Germline CDR1 and CDR2: KGHSH and LQKENI. The sequence came from an adult in good health. The chain is built from TRBV18 and TRBJ1-3; D might be TRBD1 (5 bases). Here the sequenced sample was peripheral blood, taken on day 0 of AZD1222 vaccination. The CDR3 DNA reads TGTGCCAGCTCACCACCGTGGGGATCAGGGAAGGTCACCATATATTTT. Translation gives CASSPPWGSGKVTIYF. Complete variable domain (other parts from reference TRBV18 and TRBJ1-3): NAGVMQNPRHLVRRRGQEARLRCSPMKGHSHVYWYRQLPEEGLKFMVYLQKENIIDESGMPKERFSAEFPKEGPSILRIQQVVRGDSAAYFCASSPPWGSGKVTIYFGEGSWLTVV.